This TCR beta chain was observed in a study of CD8+ T cells in alopecia areata. Study at large: Administration of oral tofacitinib to treated patients was at 5 to 10 mg twice daily. The study, taken as a whole, reports: In lesional scalp, particularly from alopecia totalis/universalis, clonality was higher than in normal scalp.

Following extraction, RNA underwent reverse transcription to cDNA, which served as the sequencing template. Clones were read by immunoSEQ multiplex PCR, and TCRdb kept only the in-frame ones, dropping some. The table includes 130,000 to 150,000 clones, about 90% detected once. With respect to this clone: Its antigen is as yet unknown.

Losses at the gene ends were 8 bases for V and 4 bases for J; bases not matched to a gene: 9. The CDR3 spans 14 residues. Germline values: CDR1 MNHEY, CDR2 SVGAGI. Source: CD8+ T cells sorted from blood, taken at week 0. The sequence was collected from a human donor with alopecia areata. The rearrangement joins TRBV6-5 to TRBJ2-7; TRBD2 aligns across 9 bases. The CDR3 sequence is CASGLAGEGYEQYF. The CDR3 region has the DNA TGTGCCAGCGGCTTAGCGGGAGAGGGTTACGAGCAGTACTTC.